This TCR beta chain is drawn from a study of vaccination effects on CD4 cells after COVID-19. A word on this clone: Its antigen is as yet unknown.

From germline, CDR1 is DFQATT and CDR2 SNEGSKA (reference sequence). CDR3 length equals 8 residues. Clones were read by immunoSEQ multiplex PCR, and TCRdb kept only the in-frame ones, dropping some. The sample consists of tens of thousands of clones, over 80% of them appearing once. CD4+ T cells specific for antigen were expanded with viral peptide pools by the ViraFEST assay before sequencing. The culture ran for under eleven days, and then CD4+ T cells were isolated. The V gene is TRBV20-1, the J gene TRBJ1-2; D remains unclear. The input for sequencing was CD4+ T cells from PBMCs cultured with HCoV-229E spike peptides, taken before COVID-19 vaccination. The clonotype was recovered from a human donor who received a COVID-19 vaccine. The chain's CDR3 is CRGDGYTF. CDR3 bases: TGCAGAGGAGATGGCTACACCTTC.